Listed below are T cell receptor beta chains from one sample, sequenced in a study of CD8+ T cells in alopecia areata. Produced via immunoSEQ multiplex PCR; TCRdb's table is partial and in-frame only. Of under 250,000 clones in the sample, more than 45% were seen once. Here the sequenced sample was CD4+ T cells sorted from blood, taken at week 4, from a patient treated with tofacitinib. The receptors derive from a human donor with alopecia areata. Each CDR3 is given with its conserved first and last residue. Fields, in order: D gene, V gene, clone size, CDR3 protein. D genes are given only for firm matches. Expanded clones are given a class, and other clones once, few, many or no size at all.

d_call: NA
v_call: TRBV29-1
clone_size: NA
cdr3_aa: CSVDLAVGRDTQYF

d_call: TRBD2
v_call: TRBV6-5
clone_size: few
cdr3_aa: CASRATSGGGYEQYF

d_call: TRBD1
v_call: TRBV18
clone_size: few
cdr3_aa: CASSPRTGNPGANVLTF

d_call: TRBD2
v_call: TRBV9
clone_size: NA
cdr3_aa: CASSQGTSGHYEQYF

d_call: NA
v_call: TRBV29-1
clone_size: few
cdr3_aa: CSVELTGSEQYF

d_call: TRBD1
v_call: TRBV15
clone_size: NA
cdr3_aa: CATSTTGRGQVGQPQHF

d_call: NA
v_call: TRBV7-2
clone_size: NA
cdr3_aa: CASGRDDSYEQYF

d_call: NA
v_call: TRBV10-3
clone_size: few
cdr3_aa: CAISEGREANQPQHF

d_call: NA
v_call: TRBV29-1
clone_size: few
cdr3_aa: CSVEGRGSTEAFF

d_call: NA
v_call: TRBV10-1
clone_size: many
cdr3_aa: CASSTPNTGELFF

d_call: NA
v_call: TRBV11-2
clone_size: few
cdr3_aa: CASSQKRGRQPQHF

d_call: NA
v_call: TRBV19
clone_size: NA
cdr3_aa: CASSVIWTDNSPLHF

d_call: NA
v_call: TRBV5-6
clone_size: NA
cdr3_aa: CASSLGGEQFF

d_call: NA
v_call: TRBV15
clone_size: NA
cdr3_aa: CATSQGREDTGELFF

d_call: NA
v_call: TRBV15
clone_size: NA
cdr3_aa: CATSRGQSDQPQHF

d_call: NA
v_call: TRBV29-1
clone_size: NA
cdr3_aa: CSVERSSYNEQFF

d_call: TRBD1
v_call: TRBV30
clone_size: once
cdr3_aa: CAWSPGQGKNYF